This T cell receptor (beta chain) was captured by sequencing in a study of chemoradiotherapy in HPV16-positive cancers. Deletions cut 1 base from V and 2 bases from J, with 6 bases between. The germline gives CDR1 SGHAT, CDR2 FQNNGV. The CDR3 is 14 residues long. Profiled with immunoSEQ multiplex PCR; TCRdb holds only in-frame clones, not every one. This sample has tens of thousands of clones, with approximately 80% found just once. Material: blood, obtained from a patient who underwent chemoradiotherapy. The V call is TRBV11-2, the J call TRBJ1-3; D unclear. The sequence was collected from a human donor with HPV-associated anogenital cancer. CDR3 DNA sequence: TGTGCCAGCAGCTTAGCCGGTACTGGAAACACCATATATTTT. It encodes CASSLAGTGNTIYF.